These 30 T cell receptor beta chains were sequenced from one sample in a study of blood T cell repertoires in COVID-19. This table comes from immunoSEQ multiplex PCR, and its TCRdb copy is limited to in-frame clones, with some not included. The table lists more than 95,000 clones, just under 85% of them singletons. The sample taken for sequencing was peripheral blood. The receptors were gathered from an elderly woman with active or convalescent COVID-19.

The V gene is TRBV5-4, the J gene TRBJ2-7; 9 nucleotides agree with TRBD1. The CDR3 extends over 15 amino acids. Germline CDR1 reads SGHNT; CDR2 reads YYREEE (reference sequence). The V gene end was trimmed by 4 bases and the J gene end by 5 bases; junction bases not matched to a gene: 10. The CDR3 sequence: CASSPQGAGRNEQYF. CDR3 DNA sequence: TGTGCCAGCAGCCCACAGGGGGCGGGAAGGAACGAGCAGTACTTC.

The DNA of the CDR3 is TGTGCCAGCAGTTACTACGACAGGTTGAACGAGCAGTACTTC. Protein product: CASSYYDRLNEQYF. The chain combines TRBV6-2 or TRBV6-3 with TRBJ2-7; a possible D gene is TRBD1 (6 bases). The germline V gene has CDR1 MNHEY and CDR2 SVGEGT. V shed 1 base and J shed 5 bases, with 12 bases lying between them. The CDR3 consists of 14 residues.

This sequence joins TRBV7-2 and TRBJ1-5; D remains ambiguous. The CDR3 contains 15 residues. The V end lost 0 bases, the J end lost 3 bases, and 9 bases lay between the germline ends. The germline V gene has CDR1 SGHTA and CDR2 FQGNSA. The CDR3 spells CASSLATIPNQPQHF. DNA of the CDR3: TGTGCCAGCAGCTTAGCAACAATACCCAATCAGCCCCAGCATTTT.

CDR3 region: CASSLQGVGEQYF. The CDR3, as DNA: TGTGCCAGCAGCCTGCAGGGGGTAGGCGAGCAGTACTTC. The chain uses TRBV3-1 (or the pseudogene TRBV3-2) and TRBJ2-7; 7 nucleotides match TRBD1. Trimming removed 4 bases from V and 6 bases from J; junction bases left unmatched: 6. The germline gives CDR1 LGHDT, CDR2 YNNKEL (reference sequence). The CDR3 extends over 13 amino acids.

The rearrangement uses TRBV28 and TRBJ2-2; tentatively, D is TRBD1 (5 bases). Germline V CDR1 and CDR2: MDHEN, SYDVKM. The CDR3 extends over 17 amino acids. V dropped 8 bases and J dropped 0 bases, with 19 bases sitting between them. The chain's CDR3 is CASYRQSLTPNTGELFF. Here the CDR3 DNA reads TGTGCCAGCTACAGGCAGAGCTTAACCCCGAACACCGGGGAGCTGTTTTTT.

The chain carries TRBV7-2 and TRBJ1-1; D is perhaps TRBD1 (6 bases). Germline values: CDR1 SGHTA, CDR2 FQGNSA. Trimming took off 5 bases at V and 2 bases at J, with 12 bases between the two ends. The CDR3 runs to 14 residues. CDR3 in amino acids: CASSQGTSNTEAFF. The CDR3 coding sequence is TGTGCCAGCAGCCAGGGGACATCCAACACTGAAGCTTTCTTT.

The chain carries TRBV27 and TRBJ1-1, with 9 bases that match TRBD1. Germline-derived CDR1 and CDR2 are MNHEY and SMNVEV (reference sequence). This CDR3 has 15 amino acids. V trimming: 3 bases; J trimming: 7 bases; junction bases outside the gene matches: 9. This CDR3 is CASSLGRQGGNEAFF. In nucleotides, the CDR3 is TGTGCCAGCAGTTTGGGTAGACAGGGGGGTAATGAAGCTTTCTTT.

The chain combines TRBV7-9 with TRBJ2-1, with a weak D call TRBD2 (6 bases). The V end was cut by 2 bases, the J end by 4 bases, with 24 bases between. CDR1 is SEHNR, CDR2 FQNEAQ, per germline (reference sequence). The CDR3 is 19 amino acids. CDR3 sequence (DNA): TGTGCCAGCAGCTTAATGGTCCTTAGGAGGGGAGACTATTACAATGAGCAGTTCTTC. Protein sequence: CASSLMVLRRGDYYNEQFF.

This chain uses TRBV28 with TRBJ2-5; TRBD2 agrees at 8 bases. This CDR3 region has 14 residues. Trimming removed 4 bases from V and 5 bases from J; junction bases left unmatched: 6. CDR1 is MDHEN, CDR2 SYDVKM, per germline. The CDR3 coding sequence is TGTGCCAGCAGTTCGGGGGGGCCCGGGGAGACCCAGTACTTC. Translated: CASSSGGPGETQYF.

This chain joins TRBV28 and TRBJ1-2; the D gene is possibly TRBD1 (6 bases). CDR1 MDHEN and CDR2 SYDVKM come from the germline V gene. The length of the CDR3 is 15 residues. V lost 2 bases and J lost 7, with 17 bases in between. The CDR3 spells CASSLTGSGRAGYTF. CDR3 coding DNA: TGTGCCAGCAGTTTAACAGGGTCAGGGAGGGCTGGCTACACCTTC.

This clone appeared many times. The rearrangement uses TRBV27 and TRBJ1-5; 9 nucleotides match TRBD1. The CDR3 has 13 residues. V lost 4 bases, J lost 8 bases, and 3 bases stayed unmatched. From germline, CDR1 is MNHEY and CDR2 SMNVEV (reference sequence). CDR3 sequence: CASSSTGGKPQHF. Written as DNA, the CDR3 is TGTGCCAGCAGTTCAACAGGGGGCAAGCCCCAGCATTTT.

As regards this clone: At one end the junction does not follow the germline gene, possibly because of a read error. V and J are TRBV18 and TRBJ1-1; 9 bases line up with TRBD1. Looked up from germline, CDR1 is KGHSH and CDR2 is LQKENI. The CDR3 contains 14 residues. CDR3: CASSPGQGNPEAFF. The CDR3 nucleotides are TGTGCCAGCTCACCAGGACAGGGGAACCCTGAAGCTTTCTTT.

The rearrangement joins TRBV5-1 to TRBJ1-6; 11 bases are a match to TRBD1. J lost 5 bases, V lost 0 bases, and 7 bases had no gene match. The germline CDR1 and CDR2 sequences are SGHRS and YFSETQ. CDR3 size: 18 residues. The CDR3 coding sequence is TGCGCCAGCAGCTTGGCCGGACAGGGGGCAGGCGATAATTCACCCCTCCACTTT. The encoded protein is CASSLAGQGAGDNSPLHF.

The chain employs TRBV5-6 and TRBJ1-6, with D perhaps TRBD1 (5 bases). Germline CDR1 SGHDT, CDR2 YYEEEE. The CDR3 spans 13 residues. The V and J ends lost 0 bases and 8 bases respectively, with 6 bases between them. The CDR3 is CASSLVGDSPLHF. The CDR3 DNA is TGTGCCAGCAGCTTGGTAGGGGATTCACCCCTCCACTTT. Full variable domain (missing parts from reference TRBV5-6 and TRBJ1-6): DAGVTQSPTHLIKTRGQQVTLRCSPKSGHDTVSWYQQALGQGPQFIFQYYEEEERQRGNFPDRFSGHQFPNYSSELNVNALLLGDSALYLCASSLVGDSPLHFGNGTRLTVT.

The V and J genes are TRBV19 and TRBJ2-5; TRBD2 agrees at 14 bases. V lost 4 bases and J lost 5; bases outside the gene matches: 6. Per the germline V gene, CDR1 is LNHDA and CDR2 is SQIVND (reference sequence). This CDR3 comprises 16 residues. The CDR3 nucleotides are TGTGCCAGTAGTACTGGACTAGCGGGGGGTGTGGAGACCCAGTACTTC. This codes for CASSTGLAGGVETQYF.

V gene TRBV10-3 combines with J gene TRBJ1-6; D unclear. The CDR3 covers 16 residues. In germline, CDR1 is ENHRY, CDR2 SYGVKD. V lost 3 bases and J 0 bases, leaving 9 bases between the germline ends. The CDR3 loop is CAISDFGSSYNSPLHF. CDR3 sequence (DNA): TGTGCCATCAGTGACTTCGGGAGCTCCTATAATTCACCCCTCCACTTT.

The genes are TRBV30 and TRBJ1-5, with D maybe TRBD1 (5 bases). CDR1 is GTSNPN and CDR2 is SVGIG in the germline V gene (reference sequence). The CDR3 is 13 residues long. V was clipped by 4 bases and J by 3 bases, with 10 bases between them. The CDR3 DNA reads TGTGCCTGGAATACAGGCGACAATCAGCCCCAGCATTTT. Protein: CAWNTGDNQPQHF. Using reference TRBV30 and TRBJ1-5 for the parts outside the CDR3, the full variable domain is SQTIHQWPATLVQPVGSPLSLECTVEGTSNPNLYWYRQAAGRGLQLLFYSVGIGQISSEVPQNLSASRPQDRQFILSSKKLLLSDSGFYLCAWNTGDNQPQHFGDGTRLSIL.

The chain employs TRBV6-6 and TRBJ2-7; no definite D call. CDR3 length: 12 amino acids. The V end lost 1 base, the J end lost 6 bases, and 7 bases lay between the germline ends. Looked up from germline, CDR1 is MNHNY and CDR2 is SVGAGI (reference sequence). The CDR3 sequence is CASSYFGPEQYF. CDR3 nucleotide sequence: TGTGCCAGCAGTTACTTTGGCCCCGAGCAGTACTTC.

V is TRBV19 and J is TRBJ2-3; 9 bases line up with TRBD2. This CDR3 spans 15 amino acids. Trimming cost V 5 bases and J 3 bases; bases outside gene matches: 6. CDR1 and CDR2 from the germline V gene are LNHDA and SQIVND (reference sequence). The CDR3: CASSPRLAGTDTQYF. For the CDR3, the DNA is TGTGCCAGTAGTCCGAGGCTAGCGGGGACAGATACGCAGTATTTT.

The J gene is TRBJ2-7, the V gene TRBV6-2 or TRBV6-3; the D gene is possibly TRBD1 (6 bases). This CDR3 has 18 amino acids. V gave up 0 bases and J gave up 3 bases, with 21 bases separating them. Germline V gene lookup returns CDR1 MNHEY and CDR2 SVGEGT. The CDR3 loop is CASSYSGHFAVGVYEQYF. The CDR3 bases are TGTGCCAGCAGTTACTCGGGACACTTCGCGGTCGGCGTCTACGAGCAGTACTTC.

This chain uses TRBV5-6 with TRBJ1-6; D remains unclear. Germline CDR1 reads SGHDT; CDR2 reads YYEEEE. Trimming shortened V by 5 bases and J by 0 bases, and 12 bases separated the two germline ends. This CDR3 region has 16 residues. The CDR3 region is CASRDKQSSYNSPLHF. The DNA for the CDR3 is TGTGCCAGCAGAGACAAACAGAGCTCCTATAATTCACCCCTCCACTTT.

This clone was counted a single time. The genes are TRBV6-6 and TRBJ1-1; 8 bases align to TRBD1. Unmatched junction bases numbered 8, after V lost 5 bases and J lost 6 bases. The germline gives CDR1 MNHNY, CDR2 SVGAGI (reference sequence). CDR3 size: 14 residues. This CDR3 is CASSKTGDRAEAFF. Here the CDR3 DNA reads TGTGCCAGCAGTAAGACAGGGGATAGGGCTGAAGCTTTCTTT.

This chain connects TRBV24-1 to TRBJ2-7; the match to TRBD1 covers 7 bases. Trimming cost V 3 bases and J 6 bases; bases outside gene matches: 7. This CDR3 region has 14 residues. Germline CDR1 is KGHDR and CDR2 is SFDVKD. Here the CDR3 reads CATSDPQGNGEQYF. In nucleotides, the CDR3 is TGTGCCACCAGTGATCCACAGGGGAACGGCGAGCAGTACTTC.

This clone was observed a handful of times. The rearrangement links TRBV4-3 to TRBJ1-3; the D is unclear. CDR1 and CDR2 (germline): LGHNA, YSLEER. V lost 1 base, J lost 2 bases, and 9 bases lay in between. The CDR3 is made up of 15 amino acids. DNA of the CDR3: TGCGCCAGCAGCCAAGCGGGGAATACTGGAAACACCATATATTTT. Translated, it gives CASSQAGNTGNTIYF.

The count of this clone is one. V is TRBV5-8 and J is TRBJ2-3, with D perhaps matching TRBD1 (6 bases). Trimming cost V 0 bases and J 2 bases, with 13 bases left between them. The germline CDR1 and CDR2 sequences are SGHTS and YDEGEE. CDR3 size: 16 residues. The CDR3 DNA follows: TGTGCCAGCAGCTTGGGCCGGACAGCCTTCACAGATACGCAGTATTTT. It encodes CASSLGRTAFTDTQYF.

The rearrangement uses TRBV9 and TRBJ2-6; TRBD1 might be the D (5 bases). The CDR3 is made up of 18 amino acids. Trimming shortened V by 0 bases and J by 2 bases, and 15 bases separated the two germline ends. CDR1 and CDR2 (germline): SGDLS, YYNGEE. CDR3 DNA: TGTGCCAGCAGCGTAGGAGGAAGGGGCGATGCTGGGGCCAACGTCCTGACTTTC. This gives the protein CASSVGGRGDAGANVLTF.

The rearrangement uses TRBV4-1 and TRBJ2-7; possible D gene TRBD2, 5 bases. The CDR3 is 15 amino acids. Germline V gene lookup returns CDR1 MGHRA and CDR2 YSYEKL. The germline V and J ends were trimmed by 1 base and 2 bases, with 12 bases remaining between them. The CDR3 DNA reads TGCGCCAGCAGCCAAGTGACCCCGGGGACCTACGAGCAGTACTTC. This encodes CASSQVTPGTYEQYF.

This chain connects TRBV27 to TRBJ1-6; possible D gene TRBD1, 5 bases. This CDR3 comprises 16 residues. V gave up 2 bases and J gave up 5 bases, with 13 bases separating them. The germline gives CDR1 MNHEY, CDR2 SMNVEV (reference sequence). The CDR3 coding sequence is TGTGCCAGCAGTTTAGGGGGGAGGGTGGATAATTCACCCCTCCACTTT. This codes for CASSLGGRVDNSPLHF.

CDR3 amino acids: CATATGGVQETQYF. CDR3 DNA sequence: TGTGCCACCGCCACAGGGGGGGTACAAGAGACCCAGTACTTC. The chain combines TRBV28 with TRBJ2-5; possible D gene TRBD1, 8 bases. The CDR3 extends over 14 amino acids. Germline-derived CDR1 and CDR2 are MDHEN and SYDVKM. The V end lost 10 bases, the J end lost 2 bases, and 17 bases lay between the germline ends.

The genes are TRBV28 and TRBJ1-2; D ambiguous. V was clipped by 3 bases and J by 6 bases, with 2 bases between them. The germline V gene has CDR1 MDHEN and CDR2 SYDVKM. There are 10 residues in the CDR3. The CDR3 DNA reads as TGTGCCAGCAGTTTTAATGGCTACACCTTC. Its protein is CASSFNGYTF.